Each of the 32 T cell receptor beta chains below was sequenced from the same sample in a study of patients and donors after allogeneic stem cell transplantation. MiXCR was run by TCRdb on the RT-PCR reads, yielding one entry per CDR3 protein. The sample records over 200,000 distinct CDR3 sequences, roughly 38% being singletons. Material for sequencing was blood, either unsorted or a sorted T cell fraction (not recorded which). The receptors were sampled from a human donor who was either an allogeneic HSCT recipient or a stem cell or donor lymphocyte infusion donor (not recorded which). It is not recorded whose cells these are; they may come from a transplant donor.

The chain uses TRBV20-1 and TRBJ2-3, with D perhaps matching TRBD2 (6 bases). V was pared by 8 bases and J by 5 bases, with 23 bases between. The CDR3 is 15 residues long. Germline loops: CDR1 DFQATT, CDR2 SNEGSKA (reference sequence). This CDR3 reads CSPEWGGTPRDTQYF. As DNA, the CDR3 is TGCAGTCCAGAATGGGGCGGGACGCCAAGAGATACGCAGTATTTT.

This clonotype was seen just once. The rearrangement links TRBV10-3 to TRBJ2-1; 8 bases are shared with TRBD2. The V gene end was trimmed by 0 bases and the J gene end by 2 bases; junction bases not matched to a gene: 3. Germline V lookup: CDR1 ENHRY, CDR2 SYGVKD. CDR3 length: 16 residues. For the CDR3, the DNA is TGTGCCATCAGTGAGTCTGGTAGCGGGACCTACAATGAGCAGTTCTTC. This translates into CAISESGSGTYNEQFF.

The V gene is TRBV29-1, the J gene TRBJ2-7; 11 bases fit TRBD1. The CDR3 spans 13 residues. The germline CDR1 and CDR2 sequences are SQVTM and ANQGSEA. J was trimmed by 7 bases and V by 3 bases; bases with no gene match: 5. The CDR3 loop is CSVEGQGGYEQYF. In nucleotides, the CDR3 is TGCAGCGTTGAGGGACAGGGGGGATATGAGCAGTACTTC.

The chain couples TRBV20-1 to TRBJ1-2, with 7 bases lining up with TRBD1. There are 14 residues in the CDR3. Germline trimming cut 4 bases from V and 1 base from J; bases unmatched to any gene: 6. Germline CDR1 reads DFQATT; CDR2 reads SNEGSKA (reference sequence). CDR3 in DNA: TGCAGTGCTACCCGGGACAGTCTTAACTATGGCTACACCTTC. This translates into CSATRDSLNYGYTF.

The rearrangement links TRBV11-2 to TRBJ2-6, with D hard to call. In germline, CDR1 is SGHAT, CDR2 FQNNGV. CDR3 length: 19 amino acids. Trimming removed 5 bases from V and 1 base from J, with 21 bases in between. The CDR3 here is CASSPLALGGLSGANVLTF. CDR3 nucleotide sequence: TGTGCCAGCAGCCCCCTGGCTCTCGGCGGCCTATCTGGGGCCAACGTCCTGACTTTC.

CDR3 residues: CASSVDSGAYNEQFF. For the CDR3, the DNA is TGTGCCAGCAGCGTAGATAGCGGGGCCTACAATGAGCAGTTCTTC. The chain employs TRBV9 and TRBJ2-1, with TRBD2 matching 8 bases. Germline loops: CDR1 SGDLS, CDR2 YYNGEE. The J segment lost 2 bases and the V segment lost 0 bases, leaving 1 base of the junction unmatched. The CDR3 covers 15 residues.

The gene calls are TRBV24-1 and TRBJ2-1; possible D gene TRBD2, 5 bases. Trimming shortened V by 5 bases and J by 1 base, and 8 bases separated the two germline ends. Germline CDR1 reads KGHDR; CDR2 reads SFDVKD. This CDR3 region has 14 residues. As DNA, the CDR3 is TGTGCCACCAGTGTCGGGGATTCCTACAATGAGCAGTTCTTC. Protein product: CATSVGDSYNEQFF.

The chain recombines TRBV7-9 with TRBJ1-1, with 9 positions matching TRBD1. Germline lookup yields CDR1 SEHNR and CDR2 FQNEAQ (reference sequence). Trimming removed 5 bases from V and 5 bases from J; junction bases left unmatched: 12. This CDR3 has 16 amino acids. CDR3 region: CASSHNTGTGRTEAFF. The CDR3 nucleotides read TGTGCCAGCAGCCATAATACTGGGACAGGGCGGACTGAAGCTTTCTTT.

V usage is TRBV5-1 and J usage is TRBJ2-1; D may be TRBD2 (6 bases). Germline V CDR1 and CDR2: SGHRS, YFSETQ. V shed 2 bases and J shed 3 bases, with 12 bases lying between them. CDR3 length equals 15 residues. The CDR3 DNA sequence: TGCGCCAGCAGCTTATTAGCGGAGTACTACAATGAGCAGTTCTTC. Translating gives CASSLLAEYYNEQFF.

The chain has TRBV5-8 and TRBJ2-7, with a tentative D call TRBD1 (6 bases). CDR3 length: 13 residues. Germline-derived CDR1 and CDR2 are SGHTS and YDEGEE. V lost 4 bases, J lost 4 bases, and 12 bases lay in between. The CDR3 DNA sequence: TGTGCCAGCAGCCCTAGGGACATTTACGAGCAGTACTTC. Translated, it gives CASSPRDIYEQYF.

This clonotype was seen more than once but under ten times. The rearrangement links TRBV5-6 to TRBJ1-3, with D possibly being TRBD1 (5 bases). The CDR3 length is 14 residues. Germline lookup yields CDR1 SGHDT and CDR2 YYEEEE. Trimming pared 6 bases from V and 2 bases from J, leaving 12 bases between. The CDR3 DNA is TGTGCCAGCAACCCAGGGAGTCCTGGAAACACCATATATTTT. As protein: CASNPGSPGNTIYF. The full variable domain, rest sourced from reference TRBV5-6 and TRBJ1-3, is DAGVTQSPTHLIKTRGQQVTLRCSPKSGHDTVSWYQQALGQGPQFIFQYYEEEERQRGNFPDRFSGHQFPNYSSELNVNALLLGDSALYLCASNPGSPGNTIYFGEGSWLTVV.

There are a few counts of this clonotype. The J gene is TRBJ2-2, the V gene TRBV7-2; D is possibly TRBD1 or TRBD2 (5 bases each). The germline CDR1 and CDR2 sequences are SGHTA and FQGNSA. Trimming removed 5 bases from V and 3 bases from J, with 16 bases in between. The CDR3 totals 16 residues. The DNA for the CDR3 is TGTGCCAGCAGCCCGAGACCGGGACGGCACACCGGGGAGCTGTTTTTT. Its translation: CASSPRPGRHTGELFF.

The CDR3 DNA reads TGCGCCAGCAGCTTGGACAGCCCCACAGATACGCAGTATTTT. It yields the protein CASSLDSPTDTQYF. V is TRBV5-1 and J is TRBJ2-3; D remains unclear. In germline, CDR1 is SGHRS, CDR2 YFSETQ. V was pared by 0 bases and J by 2 bases, with 7 bases between. This CDR3 has 14 amino acids.

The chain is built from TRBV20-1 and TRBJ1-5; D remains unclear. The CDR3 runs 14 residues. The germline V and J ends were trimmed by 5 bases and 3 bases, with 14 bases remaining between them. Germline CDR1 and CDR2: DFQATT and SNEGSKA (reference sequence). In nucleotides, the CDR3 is TGCAGTGCTGGGAAGACGGTTATCAATCAGCCCCAGCATTTT. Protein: CSAGKTVINQPQHF.

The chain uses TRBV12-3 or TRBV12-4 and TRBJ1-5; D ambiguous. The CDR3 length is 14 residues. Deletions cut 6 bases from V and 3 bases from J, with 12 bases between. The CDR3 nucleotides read TGTGCCAGCAGCCAAGGAAGACTCAATCAGCCCCAGCATTTT. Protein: CASSQGRLNQPQHF.

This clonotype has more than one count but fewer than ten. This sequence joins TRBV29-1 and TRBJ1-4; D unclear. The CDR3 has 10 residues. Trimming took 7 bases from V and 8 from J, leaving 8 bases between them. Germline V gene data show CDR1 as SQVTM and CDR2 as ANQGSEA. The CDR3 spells CSAGEEKLFF. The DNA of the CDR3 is TGCAGCGCGGGCGAGGAAAAACTGTTTTTT.

For the CDR3, the DNA is TGCGCCAGCAGCCTGGGGACAGCCGAGAGTTATGGCTACACCTTC. Translating it yields CASSLGTAESYGYTF. The J gene is TRBJ1-2, the V gene TRBV5-1; 7 nucleotides match TRBD1. Trimming took 4 bases from V and 5 from J; bases not matched to a gene: 11. The CDR3 runs to 15 residues. In germline, CDR1 is SGHRS, CDR2 YFSETQ.

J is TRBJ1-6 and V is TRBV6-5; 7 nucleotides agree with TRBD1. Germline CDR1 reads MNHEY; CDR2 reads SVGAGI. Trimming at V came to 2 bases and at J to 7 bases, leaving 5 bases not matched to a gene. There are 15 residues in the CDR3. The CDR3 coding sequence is TGTGCCAGCAGTTACGGGACAGCGCCCAATTCACCCCTCCACTTT. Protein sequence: CASSYGTAPNSPLHF.

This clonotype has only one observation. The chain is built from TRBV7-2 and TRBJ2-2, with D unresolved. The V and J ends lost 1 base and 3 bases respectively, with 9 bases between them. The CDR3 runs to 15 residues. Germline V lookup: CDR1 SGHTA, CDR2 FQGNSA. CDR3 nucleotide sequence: TGTGCCAGCAGCTTAGGGGGAACCTACACCGGGGAGCTGTTTTTT. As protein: CASSLGGTYTGELFF.

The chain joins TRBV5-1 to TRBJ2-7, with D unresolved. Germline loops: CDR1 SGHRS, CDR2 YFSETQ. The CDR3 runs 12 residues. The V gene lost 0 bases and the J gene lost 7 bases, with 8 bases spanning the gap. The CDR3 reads CASSLELGEQYF. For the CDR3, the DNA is TGCGCCAGCAGCTTGGAGCTAGGGGAGCAGTACTTC.

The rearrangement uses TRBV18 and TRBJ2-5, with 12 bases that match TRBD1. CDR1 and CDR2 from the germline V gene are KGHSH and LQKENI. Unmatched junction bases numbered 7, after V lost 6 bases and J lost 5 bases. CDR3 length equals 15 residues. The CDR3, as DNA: TGTGCCAGCTCGCGGGACAGGGGGCGCGGTGAGACCCAGTACTTC. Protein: CASSRDRGRGETQYF. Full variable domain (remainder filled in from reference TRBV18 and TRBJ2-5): NAGVMQNPRHLVRRRGQEARLRCSPMKGHSHVYWYRQLPEEGLKFMVYLQKENIIDESGMPKERFSAEFPKEGPSILRIQQVVRGDSAAYFCASSRDRGRGETQYFGPGTRLLVL.

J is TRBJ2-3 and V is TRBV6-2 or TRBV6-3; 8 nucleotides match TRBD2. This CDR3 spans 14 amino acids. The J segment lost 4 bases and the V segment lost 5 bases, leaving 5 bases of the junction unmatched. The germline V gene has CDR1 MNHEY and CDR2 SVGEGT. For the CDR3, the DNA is TGTGCCAGCAGTCCACTGACTAGCGCAGATACGCAGTATTTT. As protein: CASSPLTSADTQYF.

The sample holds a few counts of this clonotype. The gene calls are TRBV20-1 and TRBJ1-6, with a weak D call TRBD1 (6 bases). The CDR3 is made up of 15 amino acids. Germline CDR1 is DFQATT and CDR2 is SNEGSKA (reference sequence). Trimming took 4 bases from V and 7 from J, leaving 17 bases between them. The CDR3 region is CSATGGQRANSPLHF. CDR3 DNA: TGCAGTGCTACAGGAGGACAGCGGGCCAATTCACCCCTCCACTTT.

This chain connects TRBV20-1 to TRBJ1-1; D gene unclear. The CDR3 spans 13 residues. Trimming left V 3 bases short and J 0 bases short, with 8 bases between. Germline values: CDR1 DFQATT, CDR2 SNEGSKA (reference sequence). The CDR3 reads CSARAWMNTEAFF. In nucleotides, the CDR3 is TGCAGTGCTAGGGCTTGGATGAACACTGAAGCTTTCTTT.

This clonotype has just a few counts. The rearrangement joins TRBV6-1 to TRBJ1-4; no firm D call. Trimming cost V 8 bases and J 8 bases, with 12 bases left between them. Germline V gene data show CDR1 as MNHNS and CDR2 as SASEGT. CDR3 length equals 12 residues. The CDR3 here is CASHRFGEKLFF. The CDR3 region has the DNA TGTGCCAGCCATAGATTTGGGGAAAAACTGTTTTTT.

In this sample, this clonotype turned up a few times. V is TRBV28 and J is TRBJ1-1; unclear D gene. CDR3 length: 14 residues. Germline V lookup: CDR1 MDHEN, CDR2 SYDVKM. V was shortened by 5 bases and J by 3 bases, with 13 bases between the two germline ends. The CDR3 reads CASSPPQGYTEAFF. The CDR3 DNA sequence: TGTGCCAGCAGTCCCCCCCAAGGGTACACTGAAGCTTTCTTT.

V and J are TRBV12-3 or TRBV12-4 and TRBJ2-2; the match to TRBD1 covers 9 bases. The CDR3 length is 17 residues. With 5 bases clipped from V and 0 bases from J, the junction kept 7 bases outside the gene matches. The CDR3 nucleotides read TGTGCCAGCAGTCTAGGGACAGGGACCGCGAACACCGGGGAGCTGTTTTTT. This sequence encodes CASSLGTGTANTGELFF.

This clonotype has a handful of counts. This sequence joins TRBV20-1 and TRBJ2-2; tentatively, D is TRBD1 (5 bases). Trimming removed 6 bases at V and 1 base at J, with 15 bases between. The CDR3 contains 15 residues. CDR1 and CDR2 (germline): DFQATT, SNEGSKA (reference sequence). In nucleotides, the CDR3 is TGCAGTGCCGATGGCAGGGTGGAGAACACCGGGGAGCTGTTTTTT. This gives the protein CSADGRVENTGELFF.

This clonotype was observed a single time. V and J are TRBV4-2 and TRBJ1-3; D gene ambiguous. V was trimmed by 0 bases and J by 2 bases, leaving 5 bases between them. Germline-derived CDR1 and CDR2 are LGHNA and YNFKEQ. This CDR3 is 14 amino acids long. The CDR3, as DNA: TGTGCCAGCAGCCAAGACCCCGCTGGAAACACCATATATTTT. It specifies CASSQDPAGNTIYF.

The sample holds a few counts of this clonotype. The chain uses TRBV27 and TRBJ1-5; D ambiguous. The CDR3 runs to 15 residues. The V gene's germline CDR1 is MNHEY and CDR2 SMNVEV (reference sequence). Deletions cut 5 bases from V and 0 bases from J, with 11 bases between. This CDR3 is CASSPGEYSNQPQHF. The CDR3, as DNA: TGTGCCAGCAGTCCCGGGGAGTATAGCAATCAGCCCCAGCATTTT.

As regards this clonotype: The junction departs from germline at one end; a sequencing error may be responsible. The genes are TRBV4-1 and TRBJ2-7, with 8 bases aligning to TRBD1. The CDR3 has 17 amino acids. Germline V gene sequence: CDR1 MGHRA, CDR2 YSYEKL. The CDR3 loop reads CPSSQDRGTGRFYEQYF. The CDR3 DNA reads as TGCCCCAGCAGCCAAGATAGGGGGACAGGTCGTTTCTACGAGCAGTACTTC.

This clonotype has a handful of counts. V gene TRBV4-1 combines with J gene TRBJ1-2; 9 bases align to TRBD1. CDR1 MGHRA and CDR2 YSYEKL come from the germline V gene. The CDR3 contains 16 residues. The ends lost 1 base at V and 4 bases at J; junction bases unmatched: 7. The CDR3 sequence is CASSQGSGQGIYGYTF. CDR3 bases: TGCGCCAGCAGCCAAGGGTCGGGACAGGGCATCTATGGCTACACCTTC.